This is a list of T cell receptor beta chains from one sample in a study of blood T cells in healthy people across ages. TCRdb itself ran the 5' RACE reads through MiXCR, one entry per CDR3 protein. The sample includes 850,000 to 1,000,000 distinct CDR3 sequences, roughly 51% seen only once; the top ten take about 21%. Specimen: blood. The receptors here all came from an older woman in good health. Each CDR3 is given with its conserved first and last residue. The D gene is left open where the match is weak. Clone size, where shown, is once, few, many, or a class for clones that have expanded.

TRBJ2-1	.	TRBV3-1	TRBD2	TGTGCCAGCAGCCGGAGGACTAGCGGGAGTTTAAGTGAGCAGTTCTTC	CASSRRTSGSLSEQFF
TRBJ2-1	once	TRBV7-2	TRBD2	TGTGCCAGCAGCTTCGCCGCGGGCGGGGGTGGTGAGCAGTTCTTC	CASSFAAGGGGEQFF
TRBJ2-3	.	TRBV7-3	TRBD1	TGTGCCAGCAGAAAAACAGGGGGCATCGGTAACACAGATACGCAGTATTTT	CASRKTGGIGNTDTQYF
TRBJ1-1	.	TRBV7-8	TRBD1	TGTGCCAGCAGCGCGCCCGGGACAGGGAACCAGAACACTGAAGCTTTCTTT	CASSAPGTGNQNTEAFF
TRBJ1-4	.	TRBV5-1	.	TGCGCCAGCAGTCAAAATCGGCAAAAACTGTTTTTT	CASSQNRQKLFF
TRBJ2-3	few	TRBV6-5	.	TGTGCCAGCAGTTACTCAGGCACAGATACGCAGTATTTT	CASSYSGTDTQYF
TRBJ2-1	.	TRBV2	.	TGTGCCAGCAGTGAAGCTAGAGCTGAGCAGTTCTTC	CASSEARAEQFF
TRBJ1-1	.	TRBV27	TRBD1	TGTGCCAGCAGTTTCGGCTCTACAGGGGTCAATTGGGCTTTCTTT	CASSFGSTGVNWAFF
TRBJ1-6	.	TRBV9	.	TGTGCCAGCAGCGCCGAAAATTCACCCCTCCACTTT	CASSAENSPLHF
TRBJ2-7	.	TRBV4-2	TRBD2	TGTGCCAGCAGCCACAGGACTAGCGGGAGTTCCTACGAGCAGTACTTC	CASSHRTSGSSYEQYF
TRBJ2-7	.	TRBV20-1	.	TGCAGTGCTATCGGTTCAGGGCAATATTACAATGAGCAGTACTTC	CSAIGSGQYYNEQYF
TRBJ2-1	.	TRBV7-2	TRBD2	TGTGCCAGCAGCCTGAGACTAGCATATGAGCAGTTCTTC	CASSLRLAYEQFF
TRBJ2-1	few	TRBV29-1	.	TGCAGCGCCGCTGACCCCGCGGGCGCTGAGCAGTTCTTC	CSAADPAGAEQFF
TRBJ2-3	.	TRBV15	TRBD1	TGTGCCACCAGCAAGGGGGCTACGGATACGCAGTATTTT	CATSKGATDTQYF
TRBJ1-1	.	TRBV20-1	.	TGCAGTGCTAGAGCAGATGCTCGGTTCGGTGAAGCTTTCTTT	CSARADARFGEAFF
TRBJ2-7	few	TRBV25-1	TRBD1	TGTGCCAGCAATAAACAGGGGTACGAGCAGTACTTC	CASNKQGYEQYF
TRBJ2-4	few	TRBV27	.	TGTGCCAGCAGTCTAGGTACCGACCAAAACATTCAGTACTTC	CASSLGTDQNIQYF
TRBJ2-7	.	TRBV25-1	.	TGTGCCAGCAGTGAATCGGGCCGCAGCTACGAGCAGTACTTC	CASSESGRSYEQYF
TRBJ2-5	few	TRBV15	.	TGTGCCACCAGCAGAGATCGGAGGGAAGAGACCCAGTACTTC	CATSRDRREETQYF
TRBJ2-5	.	TRBV20-1	.	TGCAGTGCTAGAGATAGACAGTACCAAGAGACCCAGTACTTC	CSARDRQYQETQYF
TRBJ2-7	.	TRBV7-9	.	TGTGCCAGCAGCAATCCAGGGACTGCAAGCTACGAGCAGTACTTC	CASSNPGTASYEQYF
TRBJ2-3	few	TRBV20-1	.	TGCAGTGCTAGAGATCTGGAGGAGGGCACAGATACGCAGTATTTT	CSARDLEEGTDTQYF